This T cell receptor beta chain was documented in a study of blood T cell repertoires in COVID-19. Across the whole study: The origin of the acute and convalescent COVID-19 samples was the United States, Italy and Spain.

This clone was seen just once. In germline, CDR1 is LNHDA, CDR2 SQIVND (reference sequence). CDR3 length: 17 amino acids. V was pared by 3 bases and J by 0 bases, with 15 bases between. In the authors' methods: It was from reference gene primer amplification that nucleated cell counts were estimated. Profiling relied on immunoSEQ multiplex PCR, and the TCRdb table lists in-frame clones only, not all of them. V, J and clone size are taken as reported in that table, and D and trimming were inferred from the DNA itself. The table lists 250,000 to 350,000 clones, around 85% of them singletons. V usage is TRBV19 and J usage is TRBJ2-1, with D possibly being TRBD2 (5 bases). The sequenced material came from peripheral blood. The TCR comes from a human donor with COVID-19, enrolled during active disease. The donor label of this sample is uncertain. The CDR3, as DNA: TGTGCCAGTAGTATGCCCCTGCGGGCGAGCTCCTACAATGAGCAGTTCTTC. This encodes CASSMPLRASSYNEQFF.